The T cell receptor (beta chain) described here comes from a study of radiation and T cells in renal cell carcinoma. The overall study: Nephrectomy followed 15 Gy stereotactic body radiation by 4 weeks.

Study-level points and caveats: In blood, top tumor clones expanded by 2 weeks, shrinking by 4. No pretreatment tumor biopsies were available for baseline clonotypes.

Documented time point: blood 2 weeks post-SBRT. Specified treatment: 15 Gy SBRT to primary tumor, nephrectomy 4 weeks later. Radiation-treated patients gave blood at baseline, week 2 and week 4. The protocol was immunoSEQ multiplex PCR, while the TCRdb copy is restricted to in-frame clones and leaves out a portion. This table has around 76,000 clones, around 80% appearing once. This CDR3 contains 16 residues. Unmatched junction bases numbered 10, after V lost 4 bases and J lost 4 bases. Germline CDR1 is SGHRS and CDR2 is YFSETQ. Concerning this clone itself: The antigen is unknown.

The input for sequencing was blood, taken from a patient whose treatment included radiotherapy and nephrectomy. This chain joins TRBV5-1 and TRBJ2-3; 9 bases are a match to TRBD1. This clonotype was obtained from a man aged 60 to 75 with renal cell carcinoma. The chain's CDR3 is CASSPLQGAGPDTQYF. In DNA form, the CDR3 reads TGCGCCAGCAGCCCCTTACAGGGGGCCGGTCCAGATACGCAGTATTTT.